This T cell receptor beta chain derives from a study of blood T cell repertoires in COVID-19. CDR1 is SGHRS, CDR2 YFSETQ, per germline. V was pared by 6 bases and J by 9 bases, with 8 bases of the junction left unmatched. There are 13 residues in the CDR3. Data came from immunoSEQ multiplex PCR; TCRdb stores just in-frame clones and leaves some out. The sample lists about 170,000 clones, 86% occurring once. The receptor was derived from a woman aged 55-75 years with COVID-19, enrolled during active disease. The chain links TRBV5-1 to TRBJ1-3; 8 bases map to TRBD1. The source material was peripheral blood. DNA of the CDR3: TGCGCCAGCACGAGGACAGGGTCGAGCACCATATATTTT. Translating it yields CASTRTGSSTIYF.